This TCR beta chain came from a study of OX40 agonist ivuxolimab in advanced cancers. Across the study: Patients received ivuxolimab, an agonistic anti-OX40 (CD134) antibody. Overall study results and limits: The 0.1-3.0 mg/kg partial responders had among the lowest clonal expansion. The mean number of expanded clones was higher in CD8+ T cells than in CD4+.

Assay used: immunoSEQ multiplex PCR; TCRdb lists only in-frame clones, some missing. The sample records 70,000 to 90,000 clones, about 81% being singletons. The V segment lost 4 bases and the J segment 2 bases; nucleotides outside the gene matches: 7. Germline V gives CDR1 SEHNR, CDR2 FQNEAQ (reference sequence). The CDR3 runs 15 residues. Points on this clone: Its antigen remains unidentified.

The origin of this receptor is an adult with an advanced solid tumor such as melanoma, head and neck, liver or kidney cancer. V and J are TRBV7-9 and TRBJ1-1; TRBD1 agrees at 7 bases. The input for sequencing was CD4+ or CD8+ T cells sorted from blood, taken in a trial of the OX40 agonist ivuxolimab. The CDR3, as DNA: TGTGCCAGCAGCTCAGCTGGGACAGCCAACACTGAAGCTTTCTTT. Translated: CASSSAGTANTEAFF.